These 10 T cell receptor beta chains came from one sample sequenced in a study of blood T cell repertoires in COVID-19. Clones were sequenced by immunoSEQ multiplex PCR, and TCRdb holds only the in-frame ones, with some missing. The sample shows 56,000 or so clones, 80% to 90% of them seen only once. The specimen sequenced was peripheral blood. Receptor source: a woman at least 80 years old with acute or convalescent COVID-19.

The CDR3 DNA reads as TGTGCCAGCAGCTTAGAGCAGGGGGTCCACGAGCAGTACTTC. Translated: CASSLEQGVHEQYF. The gene calls are TRBV7-6 and TRBJ2-7, with TRBD1 matching over 7 bases. Trimming removed 1 base from V and 5 bases from J; junction bases left unmatched: 5. Looked up from germline, CDR1 is SGHVS and CDR2 is FNYEAQ. The CDR3 consists of 14 residues.

This chain connects TRBV6-6 to TRBJ1-6; TRBD1 agrees at 9 bases. This CDR3 comprises 14 residues. After removal of 6 bases from V and 7 bases from J, the junction contained 4 bases not matched to a gene. Per the germline V gene, CDR1 is MNHNY and CDR2 is SVGAGI (reference sequence). CDR3 coding DNA: TGTGCCAGCAGCAAAGGGACAGGGAATTCACCCCTCCACTTT. Its protein is CASSKGTGNSPLHF.

This sequence joins TRBV3-1 (or the pseudogene TRBV3-2) and TRBJ2-3; D remains unclear. Per germline, CDR1 LGHDT and CDR2 YNNKEL (reference sequence). This CDR3 has 13 residues. Trimming removed 0 bases at V and 6 bases at J, with 7 bases between. The CDR3 bases are TGTGCCAGCAGCCAAGATAGCAAGGATACGCAGTATTTT. Protein product: CASSQDSKDTQYF.

The chain combines TRBV3-1 (or the pseudogene TRBV3-2) with TRBJ1-1; no clear D gene. The CDR3 is 13 amino acids. V lost 5 bases and J 4 bases, leaving 11 bases between the germline ends. Germline V CDR1 and CDR2: LGHDT, YNNKEL (reference sequence). The CDR3 sequence: CASSIGFGTEAFF. The CDR3 nucleotides read TGTGCCAGCAGCATCGGGTTCGGCACTGAAGCTTTCTTT.

This chain links TRBV21-1 with TRBJ1-3. TRBV21-1 is flagged as a pseudogene. CDR3 length: 16 residues. Here the CDR3 reads CASSKGGLDSGNTIYF. The CDR3 DNA follows: TGTGCCAGCAGCAAGGGGGGGCTGGACTCTGGAAACACCATATATTTT.

The chain has TRBV5-1 and TRBJ2-2; D possibly corresponds to TRBD1 (6 bases). The CDR3 extends over 13 amino acids. Germline loops: CDR1 SGHRS, CDR2 YFSETQ. Trimming stripped 4 bases from V and 5 bases from J, with 9 bases between. Here the CDR3 reads CASSGGRTGELFF. CDR3 sequence (DNA): TGCGCCAGCAGCGGGGGCCGTACCGGGGAGCTGTTTTTT.

V and J are TRBV7-2 and TRBJ2-7, with 8 nucleotides matching TRBD1. Germline CDR1 reads SGHTA; CDR2 reads FQGNSA. V shed 4 bases and J 2 bases; nucleotides not matched to a gene: 4. The length of the CDR3 is 14 residues. CDR3 loop: CASSSGQGPYEQYF. Here the CDR3 DNA reads TGTGCCAGCAGCTCAGGACAGGGCCCCTACGAGCAGTACTTC.

The chain links TRBV5-1 to TRBJ2-7; D unresolved. Germline V lookup: CDR1 SGHRS, CDR2 YFSETQ. V was cut by 6 bases and J by 5 bases, with 9 bases left in between. This CDR3 spans 11 amino acids. CDR3 coding DNA: TGCGCCAGCAACAGCCACGACGAGCAGTACTTC. It translates to CASNSHDEQYF. The variable domain in full, with the rest retrieved from reference TRBV5-1 and TRBJ2-7, is KAGVTQTPRYLIKTRGQQVTLSCSPISGHRSVSWYQQTPGQGLQFLFEYFSETQRNKGNFPGRFSGRQFSNSRSEMNVSTLELGDSALYLCASNSHDEQYFGPGTRLTVT.

J is TRBJ1-2 and V is TRBV3-1 (or the pseudogene TRBV3-2); D is possibly TRBD1 (5 bases). Trimming cost V 0 bases and J 4 bases, with 12 bases left between them. The germline gives CDR1 LGHDT, CDR2 YNNKEL (reference sequence). This CDR3 is built from 15 residues. The chain's CDR3 is CASSQDLGAVYGYTF. CDR3 DNA: TGTGCCAGCAGCCAAGATCTAGGGGCGGTCTATGGCTACACCTTC.

The chain links TRBV3-1 (or the pseudogene TRBV3-2) to TRBJ2-1, with D perhaps TRBD2 (6 bases). CDR1 is LGHDT and CDR2 is YNNKEL in the germline V gene (reference sequence). The CDR3 consists of 16 residues. Trimming cost V 3 bases and J 8 bases, with 20 bases left between them. The CDR3 loop is CASSQSGRTQGDEQFF. The CDR3 region has the DNA TGTGCCAGCAGCCAGAGCGGGCGGACCCAGGGAGATGAGCAGTTCTTC.